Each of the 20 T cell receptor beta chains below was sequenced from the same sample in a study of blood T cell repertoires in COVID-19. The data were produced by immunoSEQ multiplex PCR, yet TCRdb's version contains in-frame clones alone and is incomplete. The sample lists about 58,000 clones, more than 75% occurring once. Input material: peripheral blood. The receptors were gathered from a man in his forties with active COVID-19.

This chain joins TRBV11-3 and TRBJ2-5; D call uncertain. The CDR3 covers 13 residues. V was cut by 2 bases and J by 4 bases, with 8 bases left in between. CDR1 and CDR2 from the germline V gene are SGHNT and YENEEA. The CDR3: CASSLTVGETQYF. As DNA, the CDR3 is TGTGCCAGCAGCTTAACAGTTGGAGAGACCCAGTACTTC.

Here the CDR3 DNA reads TGCAGCGTTGGGAGCTCTTCAACTAATGAAAAACTGTTTTTT. Protein: CSVGSSSTNEKLFF. The chain couples TRBV29-1 to TRBJ1-4, with D hard to call. CDR3 size: 14 residues. V was trimmed by 4 bases and J by 0 bases, leaving 9 bases between them. Germline V gene sequence: CDR1 SQVTM, CDR2 ANQGSEA. The complete variable domain, with remaining parts taken from reference TRBV29-1 and TRBJ1-4, reads SAVISQKPSRDICQRGTSLTIQCQVDSQVTMMFWYRQQPGQSLTLIATANQGSEATYESGFVIDKFPISRPNLTFSTLTVSNMSPEDSSIYLCSVGSSSTNEKLFFGSGTQLSVL.

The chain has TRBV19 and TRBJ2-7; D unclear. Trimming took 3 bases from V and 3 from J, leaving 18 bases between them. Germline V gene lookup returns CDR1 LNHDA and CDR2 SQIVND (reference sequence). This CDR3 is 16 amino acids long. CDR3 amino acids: CASSIGSLELDYEQYF. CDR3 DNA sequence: TGTGCCAGTAGTATCGGTAGCCTAGAATTGGACTACGAGCAGTACTTC.

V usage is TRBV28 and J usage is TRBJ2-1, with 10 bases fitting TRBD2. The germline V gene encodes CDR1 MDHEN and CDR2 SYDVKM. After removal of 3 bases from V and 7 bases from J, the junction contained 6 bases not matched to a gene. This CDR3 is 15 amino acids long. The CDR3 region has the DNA TGTGCCAGCAGTTTCGCTAGCGGGAGTAGGAATGAGCAGTTCTTC. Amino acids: CASSFASGSRNEQFF.

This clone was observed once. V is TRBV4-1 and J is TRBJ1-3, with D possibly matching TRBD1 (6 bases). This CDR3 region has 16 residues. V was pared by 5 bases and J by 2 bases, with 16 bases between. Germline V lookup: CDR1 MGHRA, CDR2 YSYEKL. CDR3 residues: CASSSHLTGAGNTIYF. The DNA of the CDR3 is TGCGCCAGCAGCTCGCACTTGACAGGTGCTGGAAACACCATATATTTT.

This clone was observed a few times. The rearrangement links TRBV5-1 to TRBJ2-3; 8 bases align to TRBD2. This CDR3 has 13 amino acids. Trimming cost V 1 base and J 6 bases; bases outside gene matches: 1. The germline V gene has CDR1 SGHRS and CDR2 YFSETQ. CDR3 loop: CASSLTSGDTQYF. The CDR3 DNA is TGCGCCAGCAGCTTGACTAGCGGTGATACGCAGTATTTT.

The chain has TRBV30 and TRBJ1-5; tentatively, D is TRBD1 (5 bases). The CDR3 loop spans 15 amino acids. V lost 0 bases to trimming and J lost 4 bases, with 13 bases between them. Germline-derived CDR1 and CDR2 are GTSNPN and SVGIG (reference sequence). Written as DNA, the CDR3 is TGTGCCTGGAGTGTACCCGGGGGATATAATCAGCCCCAGCATTTT. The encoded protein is CAWSVPGGYNQPQHF.

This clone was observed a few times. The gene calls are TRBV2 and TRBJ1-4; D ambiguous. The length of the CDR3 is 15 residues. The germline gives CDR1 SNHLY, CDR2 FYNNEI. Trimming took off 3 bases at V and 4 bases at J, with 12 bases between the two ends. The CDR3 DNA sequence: TGTGCCAGCAGTGAGAGGTCAGCTTTTAATGAAAAACTGTTTTTT. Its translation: CASSERSAFNEKLFF.

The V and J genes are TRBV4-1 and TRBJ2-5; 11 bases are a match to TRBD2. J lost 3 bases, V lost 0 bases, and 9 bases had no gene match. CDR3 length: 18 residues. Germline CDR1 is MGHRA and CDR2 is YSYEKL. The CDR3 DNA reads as TGCGCCAGCAGCCAAGAAGTGTACCTAGCGGGGGGAAAAGAGACCCAGTACTTC. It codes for CASSQEVYLAGGKETQYF.

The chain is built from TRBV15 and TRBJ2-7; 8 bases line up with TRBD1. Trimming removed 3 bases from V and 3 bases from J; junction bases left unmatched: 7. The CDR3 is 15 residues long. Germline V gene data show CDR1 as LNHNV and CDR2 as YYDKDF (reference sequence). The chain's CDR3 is CATSSAGQGYYEQYF. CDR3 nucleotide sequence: TGTGCCACCAGCAGTGCAGGACAGGGTTACTACGAGCAGTACTTC. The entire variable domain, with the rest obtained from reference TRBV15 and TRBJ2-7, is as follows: DAMVIQNPRYQVTQFGKPVTLSCSQTLNHNVMYWYQQKSSQAPKLLFHYYDKDFNNEADTPDNFQSRRPNTSFCFLDIRSPGLGDTAMYLCATSSAGQGYYEQYFGPGTRLTVT.

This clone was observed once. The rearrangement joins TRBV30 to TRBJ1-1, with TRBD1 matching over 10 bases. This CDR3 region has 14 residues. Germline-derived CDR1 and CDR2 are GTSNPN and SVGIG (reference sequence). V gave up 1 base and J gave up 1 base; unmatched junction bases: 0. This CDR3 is CAWSGDRGNTEAFF. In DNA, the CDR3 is TGTGCCTGGAGTGGGGACAGGGGGAACACTGAAGCTTTCTTT.

CDR3 sequence reads: CASSNGGSQNTQYF. In DNA, the CDR3 is TGTGCCAGTAGTAATGGCGGGAGTCAAAATACGCAGTATTTT. The chain employs TRBV19 and TRBJ2-3; 7 positions agree with TRBD2. Germline-derived CDR1 and CDR2 are LNHDA and SQIVND (reference sequence). The CDR3 totals 14 residues. J lost 7 bases, V lost 4 bases, and 8 bases had no gene match.

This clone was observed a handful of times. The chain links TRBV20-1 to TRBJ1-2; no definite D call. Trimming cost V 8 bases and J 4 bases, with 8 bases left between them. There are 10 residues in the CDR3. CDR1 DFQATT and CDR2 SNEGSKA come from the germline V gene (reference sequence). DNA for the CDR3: TGCAGTTACAGCCTCTATGGCTACACCTTC. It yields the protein CSYSLYGYTF.

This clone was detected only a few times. CDR3 amino acids: CASSPSLSTDTQYF. The CDR3 coding sequence is TGTGCCAGCAGCCCCTCCCTAAGCACAGATACGCAGTATTTT. The chain uses TRBV3-1 (or the pseudogene TRBV3-2) and TRBJ2-3; no firm D call. Trimming removed 4 bases from V and 0 bases from J, with 8 bases in between. This CDR3 spans 14 amino acids. The germline gives CDR1 LGHDT, CDR2 YNNKEL (reference sequence).

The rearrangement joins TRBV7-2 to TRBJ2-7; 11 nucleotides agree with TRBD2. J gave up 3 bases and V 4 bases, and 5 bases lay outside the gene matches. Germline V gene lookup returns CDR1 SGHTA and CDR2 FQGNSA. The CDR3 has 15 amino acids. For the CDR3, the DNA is TGTGCCAGCAGCTCGAGGACTAGCGGGCACTACGAGCAGTACTTC. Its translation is CASSSRTSGHYEQYF. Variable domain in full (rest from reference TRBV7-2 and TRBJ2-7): GAGVSQSPSNKVTEKGKDVELRCDPISGHTALYWYRQSLGQGLEFLIYFQGNSAPDKSGLPSDRFSAERTGGSVSTLTIQRTQQEDSAVYLCASSSRTSGHYEQYFGPGTRLTVT.

The CDR3: CASSEADRDYGYTF. The CDR3 DNA reads as TGTGCCAGCAGTGAAGCCGACAGGGACTATGGCTACACCTTC. The V and J genes are TRBV6-1 and TRBJ1-2; TRBD1 matches at 7 bases. This CDR3 spans 14 amino acids. V gave up 0 bases and J gave up 3 bases; unmatched junction bases: 1. Germline loops: CDR1 MNHNS, CDR2 SASEGT.

CDR3 DNA: TGTGCCAGCAGCGCTCAAAGACTCGGACAGGCGGCAACAGATACGCAGTATTTT. Translating it yields CASSAQRLGQAATDTQYF. This chain links TRBV9 with TRBJ2-3; 7 bases are shared with TRBD1. The CDR3 extends over 18 amino acids. After removal of 3 bases from V and 3 bases from J, the junction contained 16 bases not matched to a gene. Germline V gene sequence: CDR1 SGDLS, CDR2 YYNGEE. The complete variable domain, with remaining parts taken from reference TRBV9 and TRBJ2-3, reads DSGVTQTPKHLITATGQRVTLRCSPRSGDLSVYWYQQSLDQGLQFLIQYYNGEERAKGNILERFSAQQFPDLHSELNLSSLELGDSALYFCASSAQRLGQAATDTQYFGPGTRLTVL.

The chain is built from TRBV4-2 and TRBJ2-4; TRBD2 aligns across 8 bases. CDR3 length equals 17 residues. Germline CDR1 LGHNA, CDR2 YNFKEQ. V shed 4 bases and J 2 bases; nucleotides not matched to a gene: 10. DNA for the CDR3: TGTGCCAGCAGCCCCGAGGGCGGGAGGAGTACCAAAAACATTCAGTACTTC. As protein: CASSPEGGRSTKNIQYF.

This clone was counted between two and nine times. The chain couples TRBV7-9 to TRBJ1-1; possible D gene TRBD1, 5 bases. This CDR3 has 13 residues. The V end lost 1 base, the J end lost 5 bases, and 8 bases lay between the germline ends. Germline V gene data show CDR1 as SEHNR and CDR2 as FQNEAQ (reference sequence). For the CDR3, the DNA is TGTGCCAGCAGCTTAGGGGGCTTAACTGAAGCTTTCTTT. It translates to CASSLGGLTEAFF. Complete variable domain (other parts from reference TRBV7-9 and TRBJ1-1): DTGVSQNPRHKITKRGQNVTFRCDPISEHNRLYWYRQTLGQGPEFLTYFQNEAQLEKSRLLSDRFSAERPKGSFSTLEIQRTEQGDSAMYLCASSLGGLTEAFFGQGTRLTVV.

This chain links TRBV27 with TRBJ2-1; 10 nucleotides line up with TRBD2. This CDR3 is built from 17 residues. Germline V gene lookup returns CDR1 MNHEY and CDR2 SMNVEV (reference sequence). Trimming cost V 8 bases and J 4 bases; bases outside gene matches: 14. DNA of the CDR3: TGTGCCAGCGCCAGGGAACTAGCGGGAATCGGATACAATGAGCAGTTCTTC. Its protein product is CASARELAGIGYNEQFF.